Sequencing of this T cell receptor (beta chain) was carried out in a study of blood T cell repertoires in COVID-19. Background on the study: Acute and convalescent COVID-19 samples came from the United States, Italy and Spain.

The CDR3 has 15 amino acids. TCRdb keeps only in-frame clones here, not all; method: immunoSEQ multiplex PCR. The table includes about 140,000 clones, over 75% detected once. The sequence derives from a human donor in a cohort sampled during active COVID-19. Material: peripheral blood. The chain carries TRBV21-1 and TRBJ2-2; TRBD2, as called in the table, went unchecked against the DNA. TRBV21-1 counts as a pseudogene. This chain's CDR3 is CASSKGEENTGELFF. The CDR3, as DNA: TGTGCCAGCAGCAAAGGCGAAGAGAACACCGGGGAGCTGTTTTTT.